This TCR beta chain comes out of a study of control samples from healthy donors and cancer patients. TCRdb keeps only in-frame clones here, not all; method: immunoSEQ multiplex PCR. This sample carries about 130,000 clones, 80% to 95% of them seen once, and the ten largest clones take about 2.3%. Germline values: CDR1 ENHRY, CDR2 SYGVKD. V was clipped by 2 bases and J by 2 bases, with 12 bases between them. CDR3 length: 15 amino acids. The gene calls are TRBV10-3 and TRBJ1-1; tentatively, D is TRBD1 (6 bases). The sample consisted of blood. The TCR was taken from a man aged 40-50 years in good health. In DNA, the CDR3 is TGTGCCATCAGTGAGCTTAAAGGGGGTAACACTGAAGCTTTCTTT. It yields the protein CAISELKGGNTEAFF.